The sequence of this TCR beta chain was determined in a study of blood T cell repertoires in COVID-19. Produced via immunoSEQ multiplex PCR; TCRdb's table is partial and in-frame only. Of 200,000 or so clones detected, roughly nine tenths appear once; the ten largest clones hold approximately 11%. This CDR3 contains 15 residues. Germline V gene data show CDR1 as KGHSH and CDR2 as LQKENI. V was trimmed by 3 bases and J by 4 bases, leaving 13 bases between them. The study drew participants aged roughly 18 to 95 years from under 30 US areas. Donors were grouped by their self-reported clinical history. Donors in Cohort 3 counted as recovered after two negative PCRs, clearance, or symptom resolution.

This chain connects TRBV18 to TRBJ1-3; D remains unclear. The TCR comes from a man between 25 and 39 years old who had recovered from COVID-19. Sequencing was done on a sample of PBMCs or T cells enriched from blood (not recorded which). CDR3 bases: TGTGCCAGCTCACCGGAGAGGAGAGGAGGAAACACCATATATTTT. Its translation is CASSPERRGGNTIYF.